This T cell receptor beta chain was documented in a study of T cells in Graves' hyperthyroidism and ophthalmopathy. This clonotype occurred a few times. Germline V gene sequence: CDR1 SGDLS, CDR2 YYNGEE. The CDR3 covers 16 residues. The V end was cut by 1 base, the J end by 4 bases, with 17 bases between. The TCR beta CDR3 regions underwent amplification using RNA transcripts as the source. The study used the HTBI primer set for a first-round RT-PCR of the TCR CDR3. MiXCR was run by TCRdb on the multiplex PCR reads, yielding one entry per CDR3 protein. The sample holds around 490,000 distinct CDR3 sequences, roughly 21% seen once.

This receptor was taken from a man in his forties with Graves' ophthalmopathy. The chain joins TRBV9 to TRBJ2-5, with D possibly TRBD2 on 6 matching bases. Specimen: blood. As DNA, the CDR3 is TGTGCCAGCAGCGTAAAGGCGCTAGCGTCGGGAGAGACCCAGTACTTC. This translates into CASSVKALASGETQYF.